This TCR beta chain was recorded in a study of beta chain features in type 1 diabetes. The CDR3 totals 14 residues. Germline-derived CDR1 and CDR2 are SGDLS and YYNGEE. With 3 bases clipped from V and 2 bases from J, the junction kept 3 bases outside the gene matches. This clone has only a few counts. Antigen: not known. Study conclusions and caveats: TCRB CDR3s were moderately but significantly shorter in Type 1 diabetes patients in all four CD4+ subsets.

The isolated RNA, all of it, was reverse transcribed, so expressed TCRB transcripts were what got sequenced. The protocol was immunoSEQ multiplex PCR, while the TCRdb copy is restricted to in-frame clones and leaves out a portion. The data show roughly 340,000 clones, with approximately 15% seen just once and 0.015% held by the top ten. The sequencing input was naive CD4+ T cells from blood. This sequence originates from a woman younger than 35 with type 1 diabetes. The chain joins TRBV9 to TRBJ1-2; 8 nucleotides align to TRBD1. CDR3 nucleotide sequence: TGTGCCAGCAGCGCTGGGACAGGCAACTATGGCTACACCTTC. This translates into CASSAGTGNYGYTF.